The 29 T cell receptor beta chains reported below all come from one sample, sequenced in a study of blood T cell repertoires in COVID-19. Clones were sequenced by immunoSEQ multiplex PCR, and TCRdb holds only the in-frame ones, with some missing. This table holds hundreds of thousands of clones, 88% found once. The sequenced sample was PBMCs or T cells enriched from blood (not recorded which). These TCRs come from a woman aged 30 to 39 who had recovered from COVID-19.

This clone was counted ten times or more. The rearrangement links TRBV10-1 to TRBJ2-1; perhaps TRBD2 as D (6 bases). From germline, CDR1 is WNHNN and CDR2 SYGVQD (reference sequence). V was pared by 3 bases and J by 8 bases, with 17 bases between. CDR3 length: 15 amino acids. CDR3 amino acids: CASSEGGKGFDEQFF. In nucleotides, the CDR3 is TGCGCCAGCAGTGAAGGCGGGAAGGGGTTCGATGAGCAGTTCTTC.

This clone was observed once. V gene TRBV19 combines with J gene TRBJ2-5; 8 nucleotides align to TRBD2. Germline V gene lookup returns CDR1 LNHDA and CDR2 SQIVND (reference sequence). This CDR3 contains 15 residues. V lost 3 bases and J lost 0; bases outside the gene matches: 3. CDR3 bases: TGTGCCAGTAGTATCCGGGGGGGGAACCAAGAGACCCAGTACTTC. The encoded protein is CASSIRGGNQETQYF.

J is TRBJ1-1 and V is TRBV6-2 or TRBV6-3; weak D call: TRBD1 (5 bases). This CDR3 region has 13 residues. V was cut by 0 bases and J by 4 bases, with 6 bases left in between. CDR1 is MNHEY, CDR2 SVGEGT, per germline. CDR3 protein: CASSYSRVTEAFF. CDR3 DNA sequence: TGTGCCAGCAGTTACTCCAGGGTCACTGAAGCTTTCTTT.

The chain combines TRBV18 with TRBJ1-5; D not resolved. The CDR3 length is 17 residues. CDR1 KGHSH and CDR2 LQKENI come from the germline V gene. Trimming pared 3 bases from V and 0 bases from J, leaving 15 bases between. The CDR3 spells CASSPEPRSISNQPQHF. In nucleotides, the CDR3 is TGTGCCAGCTCACCCGAACCCAGGTCTATTAGCAATCAGCCCCAGCATTTT. The full variable domain, in which reference TRBV18 and TRBJ1-5 provide the parts outside the CDR3, is NAGVMQNPRHLVRRRGQEARLRCSPMKGHSHVYWYRQLPEEGLKFMVYLQKENIIDESGMPKERFSAEFPKEGPSILRIQQVVRGDSAAYFCASSPEPRSISNQPQHFGDGTRLSIL.

This clone has a single count. V gene TRBV7-9 combines with J gene TRBJ2-3; maybe TRBD2 (5 bases). From germline, CDR1 is SEHNR and CDR2 FQNEAQ (reference sequence). Trimming removed 2 bases from V and 0 bases from J, with 6 bases in between. The CDR3 is 14 residues long. This CDR3 reads CASSLPGSTDTQYF. The CDR3, as DNA: TGTGCCAGCAGCTTACCGGGAAGCACAGATACGCAGTATTTT.

This chain uses TRBV18 with TRBJ1-1; D gene ambiguous. In germline, CDR1 is KGHSH, CDR2 LQKENI. Between the trimmed V and J ends, which lost 3 bases and 1 base, there was a span of 12 bases. The CDR3 runs 15 residues. The CDR3 here is CASSPIASENTEAFF. DNA for the CDR3: TGTGCCAGCTCACCGATTGCGTCTGAGAACACTGAAGCTTTCTTT.

V is TRBV7-8 and J is TRBJ2-2; 7 bases are shared with TRBD2. The V and J ends lost 1 base and 7 bases, in that order; junction bases with no gene match: 9. Germline V gene lookup returns CDR1 SGHVS and CDR2 FQNEAQ. The CDR3 sequence is 16 residues long. The CDR3 bases are TGTGCCAGCAGCTTAGGTTTGGCGGGAGAGGTCGGGGAGCTGTTTTTT. Protein: CASSLGLAGEVGELFF.

The chain recombines TRBV24-1 with TRBJ1-2, with TRBD1 identical over 10 bases. Germline values: CDR1 KGHDR, CDR2 SFDVKD. The CDR3 has 15 residues. V shed 3 bases and J 8 bases; nucleotides not matched to a gene: 8. The CDR3 sequence is CATSDTSTGGKGYTF. The DNA for the CDR3 is TGTGCCACCAGTGATACCTCGACAGGGGGCAAAGGCTACACCTTC.

This sequence joins TRBV9 and TRBJ1-2; the D gene is possibly TRBD1 (5 bases). CDR3 length: 12 residues. Germline loops: CDR1 SGDLS, CDR2 YYNGEE. V lost 6 bases to trimming and J lost 8 bases, with 14 bases between them. In nucleotides, the CDR3 is TGTGCCAGCACCCGAGGGGCGGGAGGCTACACCTTC. As protein: CASTRGAGGYTF.

The chain uses TRBV9 and TRBJ2-7, with D possibly being TRBD1 (6 bases). V lost 0 bases and J lost 5, with 6 bases in between. There are 12 residues in the CDR3. Germline-derived CDR1 and CDR2 are SGDLS and YYNGEE. Here the CDR3 reads CASSVEGDEQYF. CDR3 DNA sequence: TGTGCCAGCAGCGTAGAGGGGGACGAGCAGTACTTC. The variable domain in full, completed from reference TRBV9 and TRBJ2-7, reads DSGVTQTPKHLITATGQRVTLRCSPRSGDLSVYWYQQSLDQGLQFLIQYYNGEERAKGNILERFSAQQFPDLHSELNLSSLELGDSALYFCASSVEGDEQYFGPGTRLTVT.

V is TRBV9 and J is TRBJ1-6, with D maybe TRBD1 (5 bases). Germline loops: CDR1 SGDLS, CDR2 YYNGEE. V lost 4 bases and J 4 bases, leaving 21 bases between the germline ends. The CDR3 contains 18 residues. The CDR3: CASSPSEGAESYNSPLHF. CDR3 DNA sequence: TGTGCCAGCAGCCCATCTGAAGGGGCGGAAAGTTATAATTCACCCCTCCACTTT. The variable domain in full, with the rest retrieved from reference TRBV9 and TRBJ1-6, is DSGVTQTPKHLITATGQRVTLRCSPRSGDLSVYWYQQSLDQGLQFLIQYYNGEERAKGNILERFSAQQFPDLHSELNLSSLELGDSALYFCASSPSEGAESYNSPLHFGNGTRLTVT.

This sequence joins TRBV6-4 and TRBJ1-1; D is possibly TRBD1 (6 bases). From germline, CDR1 is MRHNA and CDR2 SNTAGT. With 6 bases removed from V and 1 base from J, the gap between germline ends came to 21 bases. The CDR3 totals 17 residues. The CDR3 reads CASRNLLPGQKNTEAFF. The CDR3 bases are TGTGCCAGCAGAAACCTACTACCGGGACAAAAGAACACTGAAGCTTTCTTT.

The chain recombines TRBV25-1 with TRBJ1-1; 8 bases align to TRBD1. Germline CDR1 reads MGHDK; CDR2 reads SYGVNS. After removal of 8 bases from V and 7 bases from J, the junction contained 9 bases not matched to a gene. The CDR3 loop spans 13 amino acids. CDR3 sequence (DNA): TGTGCCAGCGGTCACACCGGGACAGGTGAAGCTTTCTTT. Protein product: CASGHTGTGEAFF.

V usage is TRBV27 and J usage is TRBJ1-5, with 7 bases fitting TRBD1. Germline values: CDR1 MNHEY, CDR2 SMNVEV (reference sequence). CDR3 length: 15 residues. Germline trimming cut 8 bases from V and 5 bases from J; bases unmatched to any gene: 12. In DNA form, the CDR3 reads TGTGCCAGCGGTACGCGGACAGGACCGCATCAGCCCCAGCATTTT. Its translation: CASGTRTGPHQPQHF.

The chain employs TRBV11-3 and TRBJ1-2; 9 bases align to TRBD1. The germline V gene has CDR1 SGHNT and CDR2 YENEEA. V shed 5 bases, J shed 8 bases, and the junction held 9 bases outside the gene matches. The CDR3 is 14 residues long. Here the CDR3 reads CASSRPGQGWGYTF. The CDR3 nucleotides are TGTGCCAGCAGCCGCCCGGGACAGGGCTGGGGCTACACCTTC. The full variable domain, completed using reference TRBV11-3 and TRBJ1-2, is EAGVVQSPRYKIIEKKQPVAFWCNPISGHNTLYWYLQNLGQGPELLIRYENEEAVDDSQLPKDRFSAERLKGVDSTLKIQPAELGDSAVYLCASSRPGQGWGYTFGSGTRLTVV.

The chain has TRBV5-1 and TRBJ2-5; D uncertain. This CDR3 is built from 13 residues. V was cut by 3 bases and J by 0 bases, with 6 bases left in between. The germline gives CDR1 SGHRS, CDR2 YFSETQ. The CDR3 DNA is TGCGCCAGCAGCTCCCTGTACCAAGAGACCCAGTACTTC. Residues: CASSSLYQETQYF. Full variable domain (outside the CDR3, taken from reference TRBV5-1 and TRBJ2-5): KAGVTQTPRYLIKTRGQQVTLSCSPISGHRSVSWYQQTPGQGLQFLFEYFSETQRNKGNFPGRFSGRQFSNSRSEMNVSTLELGDSALYLCASSSLYQETQYFGPGTRLLVL.

This clone was seen only a few times. V and J are TRBV5-1 and TRBJ2-1; TRBD2 aligns across 10 bases. Germline V gives CDR1 SGHRS, CDR2 YFSETQ. J gave up 9 bases and V 4 bases, and 13 bases lay outside the gene matches. The CDR3 covers 16 residues. The chain's CDR3 is CASSPAASGRASEQFF. The CDR3, as DNA: TGCGCCAGCAGCCCGGCGGCGAGCGGGAGGGCCAGTGAGCAGTTCTTC.

V usage is TRBV4-2 and J usage is TRBJ1-4, with D perhaps matching TRBD1 (5 bases). This CDR3 is 16 amino acids long. Germline CDR1 and CDR2: LGHNA and YNFKEQ. V lost 3 bases and J 3 bases, leaving 14 bases between the germline ends. Here the CDR3 DNA reads TGTGCCAGCAGCCACCTCCAAGGGGCCGCTAATGAAAAACTGTTTTTT. The encoded protein is CASSHLQGAANEKLFF.

The CDR3 loop is CASSSIQGINTGELFF. The DNA for the CDR3 is TGTGCCAGCAGCTCTATTCAGGGAATCAACACCGGGGAGCTGTTTTTT. The rearrangement uses TRBV7-6 and TRBJ2-2; D may be TRBD1 (5 bases). This CDR3 has 16 amino acids. Trimming pared 4 bases from V and 2 bases from J, leaving 14 bases between. CDR1 and CDR2 from the germline V gene are SGHVS and FNYEAQ.

The chain links TRBV9 to TRBJ1-3; 7 bases line up with TRBD1. CDR3 length equals 18 residues. Losses at the gene ends were 0 bases for V and 1 base for J; bases not matched to a gene: 10. In germline, CDR1 is SGDLS, CDR2 YYNGEE. CDR3: CASSVGRSRGWSGNTIYF. CDR3 DNA: TGTGCCAGCAGCGTAGGAAGAAGCAGGGGGTGGTCTGGAAACACCATATATTTT.

This clone was counted once. This chain links TRBV27 with TRBJ2-2; the match to TRBD2 covers 16 bases. The CDR3 has 18 amino acids. Germline CDR1 and CDR2: MNHEY and SMNVEV (reference sequence). V was pared by 7 bases and J by 4 bases, with 9 bases of the junction left unmatched. For the CDR3, the DNA is TGTGCCAGCACCGAGGGACTAGCGGGGGGGCGGGGCACCGGGGAGCTGTTTTTT. Translating it yields CASTEGLAGGRGTGELFF.

This clone was observed a single time. The J gene is TRBJ1-1, the V gene TRBV24-1; maybe TRBD1 (6 bases). In germline, CDR1 is KGHDR, CDR2 SFDVKD. The CDR3 is 15 residues long. V lost 2 bases and J lost 4, with 13 bases in between. In DNA form, the CDR3 reads TGTGCCACCAGTGATTCCTCGACAGGTCGCACTGAAGCTTTCTTT. The encoded protein is CATSDSSTGRTEAFF.

V and J are TRBV5-6 and TRBJ1-1; D is unresolved. The V end lost 2 bases, the J end lost 1 base, and 9 bases lay between the germline ends. Germline V gene data show CDR1 as SGHDT and CDR2 as YYEEEE. The CDR3 is 14 amino acids. The CDR3 region is CASSFSRRNTEAFF. The CDR3 bases are TGTGCCAGCAGCTTCTCCAGAAGGAACACTGAAGCTTTCTTT.

The chain combines TRBV20-1 with TRBJ1-2; a possible D gene is TRBD1 (6 bases). CDR1 and CDR2 from the germline V gene are DFQATT and SNEGSKA (reference sequence). The CDR3 is 10 residues long. CDR3 protein: CTDDRNGYTF. CDR3 nucleotide sequence: TGCACCGACGACAGGAATGGCTACACCTTC.

Note on this clone: The same CDR3 arises from other DNA sequences in this sample as well. This chain uses TRBV27 with TRBJ1-1; TRBD1 is a possible D gene (6 bases). This CDR3 comprises 14 residues. V lost 0 bases and J 2 bases, leaving 7 bases between the germline ends. CDR1 and CDR2 (germline): MNHEY, SMNVEV (reference sequence). The chain's CDR3 is CASSLSGGNTEAFF. The CDR3 region has the DNA TGTGCCAGCAGTTTATCAGGGGGAAACACTGAAGCTTTCTTT.

This chain links TRBV19 with TRBJ2-1; tentative D call: TRBD2 (6 bases). Deletions cut 5 bases from V and 0 bases from J, with 11 bases between. The germline gives CDR1 LNHDA, CDR2 SQIVND (reference sequence). The CDR3 covers 15 residues. DNA of the CDR3: TGTGCCAGTAGTCCCTACGGGAGCTCCTACAATGAGCAGTTCTTC. It codes for CASSPYGSSYNEQFF. Looking up the rest from reference TRBV19 and TRBJ2-1 gives the full variable domain: DGGITQSPKYLFRKEGQNVTLSCEQNLNHDAMYWYRQDPGQGLRLIYYSQIVNDFQKGDIAEGYSVSREKKESFPLTVTSAQKNPTAFYLCASSPYGSSYNEQFFGPGTRLTVL.

The V gene is TRBV19, the J gene TRBJ2-3; TRBD2 aligns across 9 bases. The CDR3 consists of 23 residues. V shed 4 bases, J shed 1 base, and the junction held 27 bases outside the gene matches. The V gene's germline CDR1 is LNHDA and CDR2 SQIVND (reference sequence). In DNA, the CDR3 is TGTGCCAGTAGTAGACAGCTAACTAGCGGGTCATGGAGAAGGGGATCGGGCACAGATACGCAGTATTTT. Protein product: CASSRQLTSGSWRRGSGTDTQYF.

The rearrangement joins TRBV30 to TRBJ2-5, with TRBD2 matching over 7 bases. V was clipped by 1 base and J by 4 bases; unmatched bases: 6. Germline CDR1 GTSNPN, CDR2 SVGIG (reference sequence). This CDR3 region has 14 residues. The CDR3 nucleotides are TGTGCCTGGAGTGCGGGAGGTTGGAGAGAGACCCAGTACTTC. It codes for CAWSAGGWRETQYF. Looking up the rest from reference TRBV30 and TRBJ2-5 gives the full variable domain: SQTIHQWPATLVQPVGSPLSLECTVEGTSNPNLYWYRQAAGRGLQLLFYSVGIGQISSEVPQNLSASRPQDRQFILSSKKLLLSDSGFYLCAWSAGGWRETQYFGPGTRLLVL.

V gene TRBV28 combines with J gene TRBJ2-6; 9 bases align to TRBD1. The CDR3 has 18 amino acids. The germline CDR1 and CDR2 sequences are MDHEN and SYDVKM. V gave up 5 bases and J gave up 2 bases; unmatched junction bases: 10. CDR3 residues: CASSPPGQGRPGANVLTF. The CDR3 nucleotides are TGTGCCAGCAGTCCCCCCGGACAGGGGCGCCCTGGGGCCAACGTCCTGACTTTC.